This TCR beta chain originates from a study of blood T cell repertoires in COVID-19. Turning to the study itself: Sample material is recorded as cDNA or gDNA derived from T cells, B-cell-depleted T cells, or PBMCs.

Germline values: CDR1 MDHEN, CDR2 SYDVKM. This CDR3 is 13 amino acids long. V lost 4 bases and J 5 bases, leaving 11 bases between the germline ends. Clinical history reported by participants formed the basis on which cohorts were assigned. Per the authors' pipeline: Amplification with reference gene primers provided the estimates of nucleated cell counts. Profiling relied on immunoSEQ multiplex PCR, and the TCRdb table lists in-frame clones only, not all of them. Clone size and V and J calls were adopted from that table, with D and trimming inferred from the DNA. This sample has approximately 300,000 clones, with 85% found just once. A remark on this clone: Other DNA sequences in the same sample also yield this CDR3.

The receptor comes from a woman in her 30s who had been exposed to COVID-19. The specimen sequenced was PBMCs or T cells enriched from blood (not recorded which). The chain has TRBV28 and TRBJ1-2; tentatively, D is TRBD1 (5 bases). As DNA, the CDR3 is TGTGCCAGCAGTTCGCCGGGGGGGTATGGCTACACCTTC. Residues: CASSSPGGYGYTF.